The entry below describes one T cell receptor beta chain. This entry belongs to a study of T cell changes during pregnancy in multiple sclerosis. CDR1 and CDR2 from the germline V gene are SGHRS and YFSETQ. V gave up 3 bases and J gave up 11 bases, with 14 bases separating them. CDR3 size: 13 residues. Only in-frame clones appear in the TCRdb table, and some are missing; sequencing was by immunoSEQ multiplex PCR. Altogether approximately 82,000 clones are present, about nine tenths being singletons, with the ten largest covering more than 0.45%. The chain links TRBV5-1 to TRBJ1-4; D is undetermined. This receptor was obtained from a female donor with multiple sclerosis, enrolled in a pregnancy study. The material was CD4+ T cells from peripheral blood mononuclear cells, obtained in the second trimester of pregnancy. The CDR3 bases are TGCGCCAGCAGCTCGACCGGGAAGGGTAAACTGTTTTTT. As protein: CASSSTGKGKLFF.